This T cell receptor (beta chain) was profiled in a study of T cells in Graves' hyperthyroidism and ophthalmopathy. As for the study in general: Peripheral blood was taken when the disease was first diagnosed, before any treatment began.

CDR3 size: 15 residues. V was trimmed by 5 bases and J by 4 bases, leaving 12 bases between them. Germline V gives CDR1 SGHAT, CDR2 FQNNGV. Authors of the study amplified TCR beta CDR3 regions from RNA transcripts. The study used the HTBI primer set for a first-round RT-PCR of the TCR CDR3. TCRdb reprocessed the multiplex PCR reads via MiXCR and lists one record per CDR3 protein. The sample has 500,000 to 600,000 distinct CDR3 sequences; around 15% are singletons. Cells are PBMCs isolated from around 10 ml of fresh blood. Concerning this clonotype: Its target is not known.

Points from the study as a whole: Most thyroid clonotypes expanded above 0.001 appeared in blood too. The authors' 13 V-J model separated ophthalmopathy from stable hyperthyroidism.

This chain connects TRBV11-2 to TRBJ1-6; D gene unclear. The specimen sequenced was blood. The receptor was derived from a woman aged 18-29 years with Graves' hyperthyroidism. This CDR3 reads CASSPRTAYNSPLHF. In DNA form, the CDR3 reads TGTGCCAGCAGCCCACGTACAGCATATAATTCACCCCTCCACTTT.